Listed below are T cell receptor beta chains from one sample, sequenced in a study of T cells of healthy individuals. TCRdb itself ran the 5' RACE reads through MiXCR, one entry per CDR3 protein. The sample records some 82,000 distinct CDR3 sequences, 4% to 5.5% being singletons. Receptor source: a female donor in good health. CDR3s include the opening cysteine and the closing phenylalanine or tryptophan. A D gene is named only where the DNA matches it firmly. Part of the rows lack a size; the others show once, few, many or a class for expanded clones.

j_gene: TRBJ1-1
v_gene: TRBV11-2
d_gene: TRBD1
abundance: few
CDR3nt: TGTGCCAGCAGCTTAAGGACAGGGGTGAACACTGAAGCTTTCTTT
CDR3aa: CASSLRTGVNTEAFF

j_gene: TRBJ2-1
v_gene: TRBV30
d_gene: NA
abundance: many
CDR3nt: TGTGCCTCAACAAAACCTAGAGGGTTTAATTCTTTCTTC
CDR3aa: CASTKPRGFNSFF

j_gene: TRBJ2-1
v_gene: TRBV6-5
d_gene: TRBD1
abundance: NA
CDR3nt: TGTGCCAGCACCCCCTCGGGACAGCTCAATGAGCAGTTCTTC
CDR3aa: CASTPSGQLNEQFF

j_gene: TRBJ2-1
v_gene: TRBV19
d_gene: NA
abundance: many
CDR3nt: TGTGCCAGCCATGTGGGGGCCTCCTACAATGAGCAGTTCTTC
CDR3aa: CASHVGASYNEQFF

j_gene: TRBJ1-6
v_gene: TRBV18
d_gene: TRBD1
abundance: few
CDR3nt: TGTGCCAGCTCACCACTACAGGGGGCCGATTCACCCCTCCACTTT
CDR3aa: CASSPLQGADSPLHF

j_gene: TRBJ2-3
v_gene: TRBV4-2
d_gene: TRBD2
abundance: many
CDR3nt: TGTGCCAGCAGCCAAGATCCCCGGGGAGGGAACACGCAGTATTTT
CDR3aa: CASSQDPRGGNTQYF

j_gene: TRBJ2-3
v_gene: TRBV9
d_gene: TRBD2
abundance: many
CDR3nt: TGTGCCAGCAGCGTAGGCGGGAGGGGCACAGATACGCAGTATTTT
CDR3aa: CASSVGGRGTDTQYF

j_gene: TRBJ2-1
v_gene: TRBV24-1
d_gene: NA
abundance: many
CDR3nt: TGTGCCACCAGTGATTCCATCACAGGGCTCTCCTACAATGAGCAGTTCTTC
CDR3aa: CATSDSITGLSYNEQFF

j_gene: TRBJ2-7
v_gene: TRBV20-1
d_gene: TRBD2
abundance: few
CDR3nt: TGCAGTGCCCGGTCGCCCGGGAGGTACGAGCAGTACTTC
CDR3aa: CSARSPGRYEQYF

j_gene: TRBJ2-6
v_gene: TRBV28
d_gene: NA
abundance: many
CDR3nt: TGTGCCAGCAGTTTTGGCAGGTATTCTGGGGCCAACGTCCTGACTTTC
CDR3aa: CASSFGRYSGANVLTF

j_gene: TRBJ2-7
v_gene: TRBV20-1
d_gene: NA
abundance: many
CDR3nt: TGCAGTGCCTTGGGGGAGAGCTCCTACGAGCAGTACTTC
CDR3aa: CSALGESSYEQYF

j_gene: TRBJ2-7
v_gene: TRBV9
d_gene: NA
abundance: NA
CDR3nt: TGTGCCAGTAGCGGTCTTCCTAGCTCCTACGAGCAGTACTTC
CDR3aa: CASSGLPSSYEQYF

j_gene: TRBJ2-3
v_gene: TRBV12-3/TRBV12-4
d_gene: NA
abundance: many
CDR3nt: TGTGCCAGCAGCGCCCACTCAGGAGACACAGATACGCAGTATTTT
CDR3aa: CASSAHSGDTDTQYF

j_gene: TRBJ2-1
v_gene: TRBV29-1
d_gene: TRBD1
abundance: NA
CDR3nt: TGCAGCGCCTCGACAGGGTACAATGAGCAGTTCTTC
CDR3aa: CSASTGYNEQFF

j_gene: TRBJ2-7
v_gene: TRBV6-2/TRBV6-3
d_gene: TRBD1
abundance: NA
CDR3nt: TGTGCCAGCAGTTACGACAGGGGAAGGGGCACCTCCTACGAGCAGTACTTC
CDR3aa: CASSYDRGRGTSYEQYF

j_gene: TRBJ2-3
v_gene: TRBV7-2
d_gene: NA
abundance: few
CDR3nt: TGTGCCAGCAGAAACATGCGGGCGGCAGATACGCAGTATTTT
CDR3aa: CASRNMRAADTQYF

j_gene: TRBJ2-1
v_gene: TRBV29-1
d_gene: TRBD2
abundance: many
CDR3nt: TGCAGCGTTGAAGATCTAGCGGTTACACCCTACAATGAGCAGTTCTTC
CDR3aa: CSVEDLAVTPYNEQFF

j_gene: TRBJ1-6
v_gene: TRBV5-6
d_gene: NA
abundance: many
CDR3nt: TGTGCCAGCAGCAACCTGGTAAATTCACCCCTCCACTTT
CDR3aa: CASSNLVNSPLHF

j_gene: TRBJ1-5
v_gene: TRBV4-2
d_gene: NA
abundance: many
CDR3nt: TGTGCCAGCAGCCGAGCGGGGGACAACAATCAGCCCCAGCATTTT
CDR3aa: CASSRAGDNNQPQHF

j_gene: TRBJ2-2
v_gene: TRBV30
d_gene: TRBD1
abundance: NA
CDR3nt: TGTGCCTGGAGTCGCCCAGGGGGCACCGGGGAGCTGTTTTTT
CDR3aa: CAWSRPGGTGELFF

j_gene: TRBJ2-1
v_gene: TRBV30
d_gene: TRBD2
abundance: many
CDR3nt: TGTGCCTGGAGTGAGGGAGCGGGGACCTACAATGAGCAGTTCTTC
CDR3aa: CAWSEGAGTYNEQFF

j_gene: TRBJ1-2
v_gene: TRBV20-1
d_gene: TRBD1
abundance: few
CDR3nt: TGCAGTGCTAGAGAACAGGGGGTTTATGGCTACACCTTC
CDR3aa: CSAREQGVYGYTF

j_gene: TRBJ2-1
v_gene: TRBV5-1
d_gene: TRBD2
abundance: many
CDR3nt: TGCGCCAGCAGCCCAACGGGACTAGCGAAGAGTGAGCAGTTCTTC
CDR3aa: CASSPTGLAKSEQFF

j_gene: TRBJ2-7
v_gene: TRBV20-1
d_gene: TRBD1
abundance: NA
CDR3nt: TGCAGTGCCGATACCGGGACCCCGACAGGGAACCACGAGCAGTACTTC
CDR3aa: CSADTGTPTGNHEQYF

j_gene: TRBJ2-7
v_gene: TRBV3-1
d_gene: NA
abundance: many
CDR3nt: TGTGCCAGCAGCCAAGGGGACTACGAGCAGTACTTC
CDR3aa: CASSQGDYEQYF

j_gene: TRBJ1-1
v_gene: TRBV4-1
d_gene: NA
abundance: few
CDR3nt: TGCGCCAGCAGCCTACCCCCGGGGGCGCGTACTGAAGCTTTCTTT
CDR3aa: CASSLPPGARTEAFF

j_gene: TRBJ2-3
v_gene: TRBV28
d_gene: NA
abundance: many
CDR3nt: TGTGCCAGCACCCTCGGGCCAGATACGCAGTATTTT
CDR3aa: CASTLGPDTQYF

j_gene: TRBJ2-2
v_gene: TRBV7-9
d_gene: NA
abundance: many
CDR3nt: TGTGCCAGCAGCTTAGGGCGGAGCACCGGGGAGCTGTTTTTT
CDR3aa: CASSLGRSTGELFF

j_gene: TRBJ2-1
v_gene: TRBV12-3/TRBV12-4
d_gene: TRBD2
abundance: few
CDR3nt: TGTGCCAGCAGAACTAGCGGGGCCTACACTGAGCAGTTCTTC
CDR3aa: CASRTSGAYTEQFF

j_gene: TRBJ2-1
v_gene: TRBV11-2
d_gene: NA
abundance: many
CDR3nt: TGTGCCAGCAGCTTAGATCAGATTGTTATAACAGCCTTTGTCGATAGTGAGCAGTTCTTC
CDR3aa: CASSLDQIVITAFVDSEQFF

j_gene: TRBJ1-3
v_gene: TRBV20-1
d_gene: NA
abundance: NA
CDR3nt: TGCAGTGCCCCTGCCCCACCCTCTGGAAACACCATATATTTT
CDR3aa: CSAPAPPSGNTIYF

j_gene: TRBJ2-2
v_gene: TRBV7-9
d_gene: NA
abundance: many
CDR3nt: TGTGCCAGCAGCCCAGACCGTTCCGCGAACACCGGGGAGCTGTTTTTT
CDR3aa: CASSPDRSANTGELFF

j_gene: TRBJ1-2
v_gene: TRBV4-3
d_gene: TRBD1
abundance: many
CDR3nt: TGCGCCAGCAGCCAAGATTCGCGGACAGGTAACGAATATGGCTACACCTTC
CDR3aa: CASSQDSRTGNEYGYTF

j_gene: TRBJ1-2
v_gene: TRBV27
d_gene: NA
abundance: NA
CDR3nt: TGTGCCAGCAGTATGAGCCTCAAGGTTAACTATGGCTACACCTTC
CDR3aa: CASSMSLKVNYGYTF

j_gene: TRBJ2-1
v_gene: TRBV28
d_gene: TRBD2
abundance: many
CDR3nt: TGTGCCAGCATAAGATCACTAGCGGGAATTTCCCCACGAAATGAGCAGTTCTTC
CDR3aa: CASIRSLAGISPRNEQFF

j_gene: TRBJ1-1
v_gene: TRBV4-2
d_gene: TRBD1
abundance: NA
CDR3nt: TGTGCCAGCAGCCAATATGATCAGGGGGCCACTGAAGCTTTCTTT
CDR3aa: CASSQYDQGATEAFF

j_gene: TRBJ1-1
v_gene: TRBV2
d_gene: TRBD1
abundance: NA
CDR3nt: TGTGCCAGTGTCAGACAGGGTGACACTGAAGCTTTCTTT
CDR3aa: CASVRQGDTEAFF

j_gene: TRBJ2-1
v_gene: TRBV4-1
d_gene: NA
abundance: many
CDR3nt: TGCGCCAGCAGCCAAAGGAGCTCCTACAATGAGCAGTTCTTC
CDR3aa: CASSQRSSYNEQFF

j_gene: TRBJ1-1
v_gene: TRBV5-1
d_gene: NA
abundance: few
CDR3nt: TGCGCCAGCAGCTTAGGAAAAGACACTGAAGCTTTCTTT
CDR3aa: CASSLGKDTEAFF

j_gene: TRBJ1-1
v_gene: TRBV12-3/TRBV12-4
d_gene: NA
abundance: few
CDR3nt: TGTGCCAGCAGTCTAAGACTACAGGGTTTGACTGAAGCTTTCTTT
CDR3aa: CASSLRLQGLTEAFF

j_gene: TRBJ2-3
v_gene: TRBV27
d_gene: TRBD2
abundance: many
CDR3nt: TGTGCCAGCATCCGAAATCCCGGGACTAGGCGATCAGATACGCAGTATTTT
CDR3aa: CASIRNPGTRRSDTQYF

j_gene: TRBJ2-7
v_gene: TRBV10-3
d_gene: TRBD2
abundance: many
CDR3nt: TGTGCCATCAGCGGCGCGGGAGGGCTTGACGAGCAGTACTTC
CDR3aa: CAISGAGGLDEQYF

j_gene: TRBJ1-2
v_gene: TRBV29-1
d_gene: NA
abundance: many
CDR3nt: TGCAGCGTCGGTGCGACAGGCAGATTAGACTATGGCTACACCTTC
CDR3aa: CSVGATGRLDYGYTF

j_gene: TRBJ2-3
v_gene: TRBV7-8
d_gene: NA
abundance: many
CDR3nt: TGTGCCAGCAGCGGATGGGGACGCACTCCCGATACGCAGTATTTT
CDR3aa: CASSGWGRTPDTQYF

j_gene: TRBJ2-4
v_gene: TRBV28
d_gene: NA
abundance: many
CDR3nt: TGTGCCAGCAGTTTAGCCGTAGCCAAAAACATTCAGTACTTC
CDR3aa: CASSLAVAKNIQYF

j_gene: TRBJ2-1
v_gene: TRBV29-1
d_gene: NA
abundance: many
CDR3nt: TGCAGCGTTGATGATAGGACCCGGACGTCCTACAATGAGCAGTTCTTC
CDR3aa: CSVDDRTRTSYNEQFF

j_gene: TRBJ2-3
v_gene: TRBV27
d_gene: NA
abundance: few
CDR3nt: TGTGCCAGCAGTTTACGAGGCGACGCTTCTCACACAGATACGCAGTATTTT
CDR3aa: CASSLRGDASHTDTQYF

j_gene: TRBJ2-7
v_gene: TRBV12-3/TRBV12-4
d_gene: NA
abundance: NA
CDR3nt: TGTGCCAGCAGTTTTGGGACATCCTACGAGCAGTACTTC
CDR3aa: CASSFGTSYEQYF

j_gene: TRBJ2-2
v_gene: TRBV5-4
d_gene: TRBD2
abundance: NA
CDR3nt: TGTGCCATCCCGGGACTAGCGGGAGGCACAAACACCGGGGAGCTGTTTTTT
CDR3aa: CAIPGLAGGTNTGELFF

j_gene: TRBJ2-5
v_gene: TRBV5-4
d_gene: NA
abundance: NA
CDR3nt: TGTGCCAGCAAGTCTATACAGGGAGGGGAGGAGACCCAGTACTTC
CDR3aa: CASKSIQGGEETQYF

j_gene: TRBJ1-1
v_gene: TRBV18
d_gene: TRBD1
abundance: few
CDR3nt: TGTGCCAGCTCACCAATCGGGACAGGGGTTGAAGCTTTCTTT
CDR3aa: CASSPIGTGVEAFF

j_gene: TRBJ1-2
v_gene: TRBV4-1
d_gene: TRBD1
abundance: many
CDR3nt: TGCGCCAGCAGCCAAGAAGGCAGGGGGCGTGCGGGCTACACCTTC
CDR3aa: CASSQEGRGRAGYTF

j_gene: TRBJ1-5
v_gene: TRBV5-5
d_gene: NA
abundance: NA
CDR3nt: TGTGCCAGCACCCGAGGCACTACTGAGCAGCCCCAGCATTTT
CDR3aa: CASTRGTTEQPQHF

j_gene: TRBJ2-1
v_gene: TRBV14
d_gene: TRBD1
abundance: many
CDR3nt: TGTGCCAGCAGCCCAATCGACAGGGGGTTCTACAATGAGCAGTTCTTC
CDR3aa: CASSPIDRGFYNEQFF

j_gene: TRBJ1-1
v_gene: TRBV12-3/TRBV12-4
d_gene: NA
abundance: medium-sized
CDR3nt: TGTGCCAGCAGTCTAGGTAATTTCGGTACTGAAGCTTTCTTT
CDR3aa: CASSLGNFGTEAFF

j_gene: TRBJ2-2
v_gene: TRBV7-8
d_gene: TRBD2
abundance: few
CDR3nt: TGTGCCAGCAGCTCCAGCGGGAGGTGGGGGGAGCTGTTTTTT
CDR3aa: CASSSSGRWGELFF

j_gene: TRBJ2-7
v_gene: TRBV4-1
d_gene: TRBD1
abundance: many
CDR3nt: TGCGCCAGCAGCCAAACCGCCGGGACAGGGACCTCCTACGAGCAGTACTTC
CDR3aa: CASSQTAGTGTSYEQYF